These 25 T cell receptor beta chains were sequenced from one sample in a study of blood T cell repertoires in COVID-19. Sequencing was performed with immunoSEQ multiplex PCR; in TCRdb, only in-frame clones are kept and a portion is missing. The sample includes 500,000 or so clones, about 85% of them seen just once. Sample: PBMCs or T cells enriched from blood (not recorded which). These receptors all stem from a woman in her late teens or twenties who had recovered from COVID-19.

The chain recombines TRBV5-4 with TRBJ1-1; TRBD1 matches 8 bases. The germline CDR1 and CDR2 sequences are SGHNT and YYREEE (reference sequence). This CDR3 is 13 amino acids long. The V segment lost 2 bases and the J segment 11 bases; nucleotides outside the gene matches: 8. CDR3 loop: CASSLQGDPVAFF. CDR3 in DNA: TGTGCCAGCAGCTTACAGGGGGATCCGGTGGCTTTCTTT.

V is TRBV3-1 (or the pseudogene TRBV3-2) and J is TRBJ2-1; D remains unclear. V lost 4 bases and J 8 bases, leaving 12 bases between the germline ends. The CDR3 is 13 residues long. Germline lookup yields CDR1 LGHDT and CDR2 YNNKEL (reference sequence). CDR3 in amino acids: CASSRDLIHEQFF. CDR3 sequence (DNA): TGTGCCAGCAGCCGAGATTTAATCCATGAGCAGTTCTTC.

The CDR3: CSVEGRLAGGSEQYF. CDR3 sequence (DNA): TGCAGCGTTGAAGGGCGGCTAGCGGGAGGATCCGAGCAGTACTTC. The genes are TRBV29-1 and TRBJ2-7, with 11 bases aligning to TRBD2. The CDR3 is 15 amino acids. J lost 6 bases, V lost 1 base, and 8 bases had no gene match. CDR1 SQVTM and CDR2 ANQGSEA come from the germline V gene.

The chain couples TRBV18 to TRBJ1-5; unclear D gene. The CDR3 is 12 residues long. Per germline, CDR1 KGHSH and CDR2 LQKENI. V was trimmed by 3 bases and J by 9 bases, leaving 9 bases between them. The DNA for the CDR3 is TGTGCCAGCTCACCCAGTGGAGGGCCCCAGCATTTT. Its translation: CASSPSGGPQHF.

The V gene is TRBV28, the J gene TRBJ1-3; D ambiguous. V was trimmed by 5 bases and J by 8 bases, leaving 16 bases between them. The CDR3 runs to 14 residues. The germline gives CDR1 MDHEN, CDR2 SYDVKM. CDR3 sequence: CASSSGPSGHTIYF. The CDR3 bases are TGTGCCAGCAGTAGCGGCCCTTCAGGACACACCATATATTTT.

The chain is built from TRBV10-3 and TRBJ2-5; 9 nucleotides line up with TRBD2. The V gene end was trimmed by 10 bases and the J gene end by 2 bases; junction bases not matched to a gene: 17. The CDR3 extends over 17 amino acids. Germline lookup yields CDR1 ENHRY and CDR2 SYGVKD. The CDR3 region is CATTALPLAGGQETQYF. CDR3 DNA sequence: TGTGCCACCACAGCCCTTCCCTTGGCGGGGGGGCAAGAGACCCAGTACTTC.

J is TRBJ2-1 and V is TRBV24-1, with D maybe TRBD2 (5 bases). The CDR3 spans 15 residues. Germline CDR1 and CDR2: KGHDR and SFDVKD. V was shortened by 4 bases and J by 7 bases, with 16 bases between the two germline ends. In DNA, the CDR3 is TGTGCCACCAGTGACCACGGACCCCCGGGAAATGAGCAGTTCTTC. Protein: CATSDHGPPGNEQFF.

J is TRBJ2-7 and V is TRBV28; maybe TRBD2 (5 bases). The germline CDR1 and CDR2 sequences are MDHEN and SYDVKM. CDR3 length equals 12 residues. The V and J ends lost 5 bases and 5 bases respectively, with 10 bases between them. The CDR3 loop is CASSKERDEQYF. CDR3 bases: TGTGCCAGCAGTAAAGAGAGGGACGAGCAGTACTTC. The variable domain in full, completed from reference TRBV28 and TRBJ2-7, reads DVKVTQSSRYLVKRTGEKVFLECVQDMDHENMFWYRQDPGLGLRLIYFSYDVKMKEKGDIPEGYSVSREKKERFSLILESASTNQTSMYLCASSKERDEQYFGPGTRLTVT.

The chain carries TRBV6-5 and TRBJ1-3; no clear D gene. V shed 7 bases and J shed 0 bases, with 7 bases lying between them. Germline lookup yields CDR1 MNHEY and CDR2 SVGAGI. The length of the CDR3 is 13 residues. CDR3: CASKALSGNTIYF. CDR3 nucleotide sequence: TGTGCCAGCAAAGCCCTCTCTGGAAACACCATATATTTT.

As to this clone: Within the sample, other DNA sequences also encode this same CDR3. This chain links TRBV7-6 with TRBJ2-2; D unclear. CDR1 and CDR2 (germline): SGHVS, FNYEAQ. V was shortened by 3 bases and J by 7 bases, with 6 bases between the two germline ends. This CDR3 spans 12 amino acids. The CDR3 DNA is TGTGCCAGCAGCTTGGCCGTCGGGGAGCTGTTTTTT. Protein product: CASSLAVGELFF. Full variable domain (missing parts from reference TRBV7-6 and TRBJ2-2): GAGVSQSPRYKVTKRGQDVALRCDPISGHVSLYWYRQALGQGPEFLTYFNYEAQQDKSGLPNDRFSAERPEGSISTLTIQRTEQRDSAMYRCASSLAVGELFFGEGSRLTVL.

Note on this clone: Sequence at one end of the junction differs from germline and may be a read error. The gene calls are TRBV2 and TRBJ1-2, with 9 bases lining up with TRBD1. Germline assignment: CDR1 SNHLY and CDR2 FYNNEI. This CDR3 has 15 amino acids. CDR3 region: CASSEAGQGDYGYTF. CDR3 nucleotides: TGTGCCAGCAGCGAAGCGGGACAGGGAGACTATGGCTACACCTTC.

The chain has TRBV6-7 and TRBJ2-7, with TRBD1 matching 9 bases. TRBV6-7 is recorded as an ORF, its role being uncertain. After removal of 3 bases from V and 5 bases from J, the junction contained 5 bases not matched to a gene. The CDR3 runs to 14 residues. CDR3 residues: CASSYRDRVHEQYF. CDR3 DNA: TGTGCCAGCAGTTATCGGGACAGGGTGCACGAGCAGTACTTC.

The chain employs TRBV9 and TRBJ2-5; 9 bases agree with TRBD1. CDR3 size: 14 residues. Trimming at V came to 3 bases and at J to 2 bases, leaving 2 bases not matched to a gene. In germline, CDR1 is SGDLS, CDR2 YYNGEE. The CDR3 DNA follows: TGTGCCAGCAGCGGGACAGGGGTGCAAGAGACCCAGTACTTC. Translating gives CASSGTGVQETQYF.

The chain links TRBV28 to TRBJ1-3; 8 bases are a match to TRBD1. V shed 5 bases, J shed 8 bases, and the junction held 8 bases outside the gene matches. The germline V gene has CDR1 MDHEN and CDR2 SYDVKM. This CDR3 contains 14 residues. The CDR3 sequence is CASSTLDRGHTIYF. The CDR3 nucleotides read TGTGCCAGCAGTACCCTTGACAGGGGACACACCATATATTTT. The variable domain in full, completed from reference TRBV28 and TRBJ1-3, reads DVKVTQSSRYLVKRTGEKVFLECVQDMDHENMFWYRQDPGLGLRLIYFSYDVKMKEKGDIPEGYSVSREKKERFSLILESASTNQTSMYLCASSTLDRGHTIYFGEGSWLTVV.

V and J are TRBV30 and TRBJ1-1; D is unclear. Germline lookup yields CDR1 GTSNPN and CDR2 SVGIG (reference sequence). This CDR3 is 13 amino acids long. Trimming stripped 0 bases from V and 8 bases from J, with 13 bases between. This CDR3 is CAWSVRSEGEAFF. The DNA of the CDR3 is TGTGCCTGGAGTGTAAGGTCGGAGGGAGAAGCTTTCTTT.

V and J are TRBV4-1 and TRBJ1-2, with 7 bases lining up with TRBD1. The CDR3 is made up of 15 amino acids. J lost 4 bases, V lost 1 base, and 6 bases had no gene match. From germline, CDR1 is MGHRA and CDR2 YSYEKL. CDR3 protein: CASSQGQGSGYGYTF. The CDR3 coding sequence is TGCGCCAGCAGCCAAGGACAGGGTAGTGGCTATGGCTACACCTTC.

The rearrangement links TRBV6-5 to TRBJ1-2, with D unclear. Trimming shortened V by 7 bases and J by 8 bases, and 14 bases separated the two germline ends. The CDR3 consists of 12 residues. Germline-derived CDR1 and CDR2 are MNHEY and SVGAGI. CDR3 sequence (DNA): TGTGCCAGCAACAGAGCGGAAGGAGGCTACACCTTC. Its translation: CASNRAEGGYTF.

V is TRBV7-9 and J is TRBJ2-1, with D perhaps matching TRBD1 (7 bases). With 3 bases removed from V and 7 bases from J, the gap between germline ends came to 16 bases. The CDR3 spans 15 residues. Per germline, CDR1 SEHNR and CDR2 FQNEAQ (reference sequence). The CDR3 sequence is CASSFRGDPVNEQFF. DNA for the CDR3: TGTGCCAGCAGCTTCAGGGGGGACCCCGTGAATGAGCAGTTCTTC.

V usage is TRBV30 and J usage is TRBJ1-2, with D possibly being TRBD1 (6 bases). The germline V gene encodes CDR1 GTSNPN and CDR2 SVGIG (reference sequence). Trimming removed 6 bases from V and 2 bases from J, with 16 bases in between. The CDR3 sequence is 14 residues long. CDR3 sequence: CACNTKGGNYGYTF. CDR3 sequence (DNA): TGTGCCTGTAATACCAAGGGGGGGAACTATGGCTACACCTTC.

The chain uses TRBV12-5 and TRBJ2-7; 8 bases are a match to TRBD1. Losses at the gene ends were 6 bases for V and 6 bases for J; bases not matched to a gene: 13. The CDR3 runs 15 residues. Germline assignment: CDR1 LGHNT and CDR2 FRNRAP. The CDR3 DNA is TGTGCTAGTGGCCCACAGGGGGAGGTCCCGGGCGAGCAGTACTTC. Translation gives CASGPQGEVPGEQYF.

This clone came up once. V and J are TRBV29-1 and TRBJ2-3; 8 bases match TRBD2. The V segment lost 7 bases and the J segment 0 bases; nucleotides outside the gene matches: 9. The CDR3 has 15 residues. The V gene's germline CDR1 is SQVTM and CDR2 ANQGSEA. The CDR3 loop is CSASTGGASTDTQYF. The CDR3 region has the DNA TGCAGCGCAAGCACCGGGGGGGCGAGCACAGATACGCAGTATTTT.

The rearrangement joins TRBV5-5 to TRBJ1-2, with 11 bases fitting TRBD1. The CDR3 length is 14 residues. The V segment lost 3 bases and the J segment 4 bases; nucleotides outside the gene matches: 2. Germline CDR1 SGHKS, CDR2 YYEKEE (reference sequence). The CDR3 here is CASSWTGGLYGYTF. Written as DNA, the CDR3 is TGTGCCAGCAGCTGGACAGGGGGCCTCTATGGCTACACCTTC.

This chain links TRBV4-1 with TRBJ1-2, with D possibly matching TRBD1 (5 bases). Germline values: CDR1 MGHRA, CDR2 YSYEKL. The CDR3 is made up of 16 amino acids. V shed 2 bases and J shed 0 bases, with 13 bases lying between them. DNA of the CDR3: TGCGCCAGCAGCCAACCGGGAGGGGATTCTAACTATGGCTACACCTTC. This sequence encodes CASSQPGGDSNYGYTF.

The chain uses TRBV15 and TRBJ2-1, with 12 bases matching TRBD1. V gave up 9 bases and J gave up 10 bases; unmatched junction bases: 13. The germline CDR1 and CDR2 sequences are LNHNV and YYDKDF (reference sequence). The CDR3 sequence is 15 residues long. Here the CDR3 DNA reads TGTGCCACTAGACTTCCGGGACAGGGGGCGCGAGAGCAGTTCTTC. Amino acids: CATRLPGQGAREQFF. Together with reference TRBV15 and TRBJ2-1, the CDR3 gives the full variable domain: DAMVIQNPRYQVTQFGKPVTLSCSQTLNHNVMYWYQQKSSQAPKLLFHYYDKDFNNEADTPDNFQSRRPNTSFCFLDIRSPGLGDTAMYLCATRLPGQGAREQFFGPGTRLTVL.

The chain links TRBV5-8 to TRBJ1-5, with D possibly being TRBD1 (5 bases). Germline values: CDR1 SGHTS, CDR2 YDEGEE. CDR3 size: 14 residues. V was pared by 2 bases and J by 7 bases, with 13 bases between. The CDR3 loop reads CASSFLQGWQPQHF. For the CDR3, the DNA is TGTGCCAGCAGCTTTTTGCAGGGCTGGCAGCCCCAGCATTTT.